Listed here is a single T cell receptor (beta chain). This clonotype was observed a few times. What antigen it recognizes has not been identified. It has no much larger one-base neighbor in the sample; base qualities were not kept. These data are taken from a study of type 1 regulatory T cells (dated by TCRdb to about 2021). Turning to the overall study: The study characterized an in vitro protocol that generated a Tr1-enriched, alloantigen-specific CD4 T cell product named T-allo10. T-allo10 was being tested clinically in patients with hematological malignancies who were undergoing allogeneic hematopoietic stem cell transplantation.

This sample was sequenced with an Illumina MiSeq. TCRdb cleaned the public reads at Q25 with fastp, built clones with MiXCR and kept in-frame beta chains. For every CDR3 protein sequence, its rows merge into one entry that carries the most common genes and DNA. The sample records about 59,000 distinct CDR3 sequences, roughly 60% of which are singletons. The ten most abundant clones make up approximately 2% of the sample. On the study overall, not on this receptor specifically: Compared with non-Tr1 cells, Tr1 cells had a narrower TCR repertoire, and the study took this difference to reflect clonal expansion driven by alloantigen.

CDR3 length: 15 amino acids, cysteine to phenylalanine. CDR3 DNA only is kept here, 45 bases in frame from base 1. From V the trimming removes 5 bases and from J it removes 7 bases, while the gene matches leave 11 bases of the junction unaccounted for. CDR1 and CDR2, per the germline V gene, are SGHRS and YFSETQ. Recombination linked TRBV5-1 to TRBJ2-1; 8 junctional bases match TRBD1. The TCR was taken from a human donor in good health. Sequencing input: cultured non-Tr1 T cells, either the whole culture or a sorted T cell fraction (not recorded which). This specimen's cell subset or site label, interpreted: non-Tr1 population from the T-allo10 product. The CDR3 reads as follows: CASRPGQGILNEQFF. Here is the DNA: TGCGCCAGCAGGCCCGGACAGGGCATTTTGAATGAGCAGTTCTTC.